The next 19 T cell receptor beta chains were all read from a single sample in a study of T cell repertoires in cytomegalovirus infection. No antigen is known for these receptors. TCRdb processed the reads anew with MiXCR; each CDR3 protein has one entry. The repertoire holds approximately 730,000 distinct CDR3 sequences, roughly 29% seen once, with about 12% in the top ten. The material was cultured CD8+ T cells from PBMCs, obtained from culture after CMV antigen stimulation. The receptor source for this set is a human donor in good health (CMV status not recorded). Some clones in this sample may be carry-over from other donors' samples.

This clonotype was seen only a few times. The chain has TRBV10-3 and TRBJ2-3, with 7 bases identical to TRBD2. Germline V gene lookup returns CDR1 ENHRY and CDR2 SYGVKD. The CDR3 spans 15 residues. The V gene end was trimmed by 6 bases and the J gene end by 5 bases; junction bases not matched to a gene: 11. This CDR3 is CAISLSNGGIDTQYF. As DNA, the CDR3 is TGTGCCATCAGCCTCTCGAACGGGGGGATAGATACGCAGTATTTT.

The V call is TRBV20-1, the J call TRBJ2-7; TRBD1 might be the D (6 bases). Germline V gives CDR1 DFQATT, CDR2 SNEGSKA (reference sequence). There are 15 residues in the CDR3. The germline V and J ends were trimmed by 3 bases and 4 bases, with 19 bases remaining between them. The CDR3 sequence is CSARPRGNKGYEQYV. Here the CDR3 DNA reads TGCAGTGCTAGGCCCAGGGGCAATAAGGGGTACGAGCAGTACGTC.

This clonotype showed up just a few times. The CDR3 reads CASSSRTGGYEQYF. CDR3 nucleotide sequence: TGTGCCAGCAGCTCTAGGACAGGGGGCTACGAGCAGTACTTC. The V gene is TRBV12-3 or TRBV12-4, the J gene TRBJ2-7, with 10 positions matching TRBD1. J was trimmed by 3 bases and V by 6 bases; bases with no gene match: 5. This CDR3 is built from 14 residues.

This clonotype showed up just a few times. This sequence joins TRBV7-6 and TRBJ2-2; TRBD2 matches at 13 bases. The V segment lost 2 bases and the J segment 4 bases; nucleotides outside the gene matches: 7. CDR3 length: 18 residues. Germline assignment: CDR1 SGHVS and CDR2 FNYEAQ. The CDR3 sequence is CASSLTRLAGGLTGELFF. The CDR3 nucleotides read TGTGCCAGCAGCTTAACGAGACTAGCGGGGGGCCTCACCGGGGAGCTGTTTTTT. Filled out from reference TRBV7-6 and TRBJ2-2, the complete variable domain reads GAGVSQSPRYKVTKRGQDVALRCDPISGHVSLYWYRQALGQGPEFLTYFNYEAQQDKSGLPNDRFSAERPEGSISTLTIQRTEQRDSAMYRCASSLTRLAGGLTGELFFGEGSRLTVL.

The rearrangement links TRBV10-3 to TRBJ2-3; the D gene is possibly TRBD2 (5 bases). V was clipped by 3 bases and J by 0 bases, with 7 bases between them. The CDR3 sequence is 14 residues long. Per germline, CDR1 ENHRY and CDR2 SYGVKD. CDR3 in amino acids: CAISDRGSTDTQYF. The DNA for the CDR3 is TGTGCCATCAGTGACCGGGGAAGCACAGATACGCAGTATTTT.

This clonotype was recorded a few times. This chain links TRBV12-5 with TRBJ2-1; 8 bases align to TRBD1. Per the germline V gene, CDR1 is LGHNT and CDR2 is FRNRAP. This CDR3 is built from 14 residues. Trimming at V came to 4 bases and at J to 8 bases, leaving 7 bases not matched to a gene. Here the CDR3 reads CASGSYRGKHEQFF. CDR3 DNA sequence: TGTGCTAGTGGTTCATACAGGGGGAAGCATGAGCAGTTCTTC.

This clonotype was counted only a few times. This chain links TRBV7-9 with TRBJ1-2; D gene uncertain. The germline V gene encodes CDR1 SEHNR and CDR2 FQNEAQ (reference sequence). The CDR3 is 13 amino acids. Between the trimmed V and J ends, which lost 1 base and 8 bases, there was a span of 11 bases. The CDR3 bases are TGTGCCAGCAGCTTAGTCGAAGAAGGCGGCTACACCTTC. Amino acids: CASSLVEEGGYTF.

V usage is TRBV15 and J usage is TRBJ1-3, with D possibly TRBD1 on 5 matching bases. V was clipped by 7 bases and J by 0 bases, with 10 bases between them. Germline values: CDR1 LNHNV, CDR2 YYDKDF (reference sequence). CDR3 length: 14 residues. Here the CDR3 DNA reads TGTGCCACCACCTCGGGGCCCTCTGGAAACACCATATATTTT. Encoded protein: CATTSGPSGNTIYF.

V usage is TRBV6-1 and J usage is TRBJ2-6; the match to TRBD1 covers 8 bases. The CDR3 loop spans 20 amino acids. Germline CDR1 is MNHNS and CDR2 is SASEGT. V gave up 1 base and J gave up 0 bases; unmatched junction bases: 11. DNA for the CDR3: TGTGCCAGCAGTGAAGGAGGACAGGGAACTCTAGGCTCTGGGGCCAACGTCCTGACTTTC. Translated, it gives CASSEGGQGTLGSGANVLTF.

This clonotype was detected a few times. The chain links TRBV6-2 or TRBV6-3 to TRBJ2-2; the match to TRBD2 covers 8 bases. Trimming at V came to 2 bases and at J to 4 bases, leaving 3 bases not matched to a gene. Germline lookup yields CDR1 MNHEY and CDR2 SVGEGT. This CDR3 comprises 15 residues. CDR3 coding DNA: TGTGCCAGCAGTTACACGGCGGGGGGCACCGGGGAGCTGTTTTTT. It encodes CASSYTAGGTGELFF.

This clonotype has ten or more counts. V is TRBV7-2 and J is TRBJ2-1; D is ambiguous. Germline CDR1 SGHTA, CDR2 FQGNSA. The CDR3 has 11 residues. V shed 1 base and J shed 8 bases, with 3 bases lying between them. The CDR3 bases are TGTGCCAGCAGCTTAGGCGATGAGCAGTTCTTC. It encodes CASSLGDEQFF.

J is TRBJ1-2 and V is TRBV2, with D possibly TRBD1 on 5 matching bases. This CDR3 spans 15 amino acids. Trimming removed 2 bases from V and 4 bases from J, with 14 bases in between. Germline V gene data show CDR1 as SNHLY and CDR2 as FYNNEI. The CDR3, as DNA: TGTGCCAGCAGTGAATGGCAGGGCCCCTCCTATGGCTACACCTTC. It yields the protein CASSEWQGPSYGYTF.

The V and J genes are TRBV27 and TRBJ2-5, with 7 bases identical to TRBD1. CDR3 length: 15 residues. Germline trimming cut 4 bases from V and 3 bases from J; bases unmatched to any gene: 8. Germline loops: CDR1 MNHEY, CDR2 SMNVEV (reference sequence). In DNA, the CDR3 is TGTGCCAGCAGTTCCCCGTTTACAGGGGAAGAGACCCAGTACTTC. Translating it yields CASSSPFTGEETQYF.

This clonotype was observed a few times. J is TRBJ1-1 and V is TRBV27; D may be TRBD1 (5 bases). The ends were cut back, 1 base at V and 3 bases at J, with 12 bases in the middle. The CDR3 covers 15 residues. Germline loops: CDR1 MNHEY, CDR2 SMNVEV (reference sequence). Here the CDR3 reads CASSLFGGEHTEAFF. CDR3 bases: TGTGCCAGCAGTTTATTCGGGGGGGAGCACACTGAAGCTTTCTTT.

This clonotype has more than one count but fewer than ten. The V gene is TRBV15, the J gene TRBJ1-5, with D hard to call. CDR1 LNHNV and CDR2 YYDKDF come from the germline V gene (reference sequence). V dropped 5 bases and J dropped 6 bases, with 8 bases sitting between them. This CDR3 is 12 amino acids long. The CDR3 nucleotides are TGTGCCACCAGCGGAAAACGTCAGCCCCAGCATTTT. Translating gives CATSGKRQPQHF.

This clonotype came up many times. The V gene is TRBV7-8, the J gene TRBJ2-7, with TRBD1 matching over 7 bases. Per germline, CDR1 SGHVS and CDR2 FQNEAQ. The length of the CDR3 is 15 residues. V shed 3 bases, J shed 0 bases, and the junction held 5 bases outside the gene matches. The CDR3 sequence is CASSFGTDSSYEQYF. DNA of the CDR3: TGTGCCAGCAGCTTCGGGACAGATAGCTCCTACGAGCAGTACTTC.

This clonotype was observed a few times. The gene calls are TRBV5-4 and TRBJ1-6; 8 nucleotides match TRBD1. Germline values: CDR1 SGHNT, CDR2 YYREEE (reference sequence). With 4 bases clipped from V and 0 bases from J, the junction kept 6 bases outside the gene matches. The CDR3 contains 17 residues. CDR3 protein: CASSARQGISYNSPLHF. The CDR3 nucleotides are TGTGCCAGCAGCGCCCGACAGGGGATCTCCTATAATTCACCCCTCCACTTT.

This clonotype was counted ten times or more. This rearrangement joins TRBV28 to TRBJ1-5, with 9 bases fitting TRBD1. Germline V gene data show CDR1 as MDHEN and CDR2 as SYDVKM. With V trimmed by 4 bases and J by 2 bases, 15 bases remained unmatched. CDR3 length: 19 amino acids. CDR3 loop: CASSYWGTGHPWGNQPQHF. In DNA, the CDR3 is TGTGCCAGCAGTTATTGGGGGACAGGGCACCCCTGGGGCAATCAGCCCCAGCATTTT.

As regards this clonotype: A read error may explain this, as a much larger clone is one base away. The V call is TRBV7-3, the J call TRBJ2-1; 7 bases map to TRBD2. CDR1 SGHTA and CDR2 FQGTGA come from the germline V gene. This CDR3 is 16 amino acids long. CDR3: CDSSLIVRGVRDEQFF. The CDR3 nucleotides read TGTGACAGCAGCTTAATCGTCCGGGGGGTTAGGGATGAGCAGTTCTTC.